Following are 19 T cell receptor delta chains from one sample sequenced in a study of γδ T cells in repeated Plasmodium falciparum infection. Flow sorting of PBMC yielded separate Vgamma9/Vdelta2+ and Vdelta2-negative gammadelta T cell populations for bulk repertoire analysis. TCRdb called clones from the multiplex PCR reads again using CATT. The table lists tens of thousands of delta-chain clones, 0.98% of them singletons. Sequencing was carried out using gamma-delta T cells from blood. The receptors stem from a pool of human donors (malaria-infected and uninfected, not separated).

This clone was seen a few times. This probably arose from a read error, given a far larger clone one base away. The sample holds other DNA sequences that translate to the same CDR3. The chain uses TRDV2 and TRDJ1; 11 nucleotides agree with TRDD3. TCRdb carries no J gene annotation; the J gene was assigned here by matching the DNA with germline. This CDR3 spans 21 amino acids. V lost 2 bases to trimming and J lost 3 bases; unmatched junction nucleotides: 22. Germline values: CDR1 GEAIGNYY, CDR2 EKD. The CDR3 DNA sequence: TGTGCCTGTGACATTCTAACCGCCAACCTACTGGGGGATAGACTACCCGATAAACTCATCTTT. Amino acids: CACDILTANLLGDRLPDKLIF.

This clone has more than one count but fewer than ten. It differs at one base from a far larger clone, so likely a read error. Other DNA sequences from this sample encode an identical CDR3 as well. The V call is TRDV2, the J call TRDJ1, with a possible D match to TRDD3 (10 bases). The J gene, missing from TCRdb, was assigned here through DNA to germline matching. Per the germline V gene, CDR1 is GEAIGNYY and CDR2 is EKD. This CDR3 has 25 residues. The CDR3 DNA follows: TGTGCGTCCTATCCCCTTCCTACGGGGAACTGTAGGAGCTGTACTGGGGGATCCTACACCGATAAACTCATCTTT. It encodes CASYPLPTGNCRSCTGGSYTDKLIF.

This clone has a handful of counts. The TCRdb protein comes from a much larger clone and disagrees with this DNA's translation at residue 7, likely due to a read error; the protein given here is derived from the DNA. The chain carries TRDV2 and TRDJ1, with TRDD3 identical over 11 bases. The junction had 17 bases not matched to a gene; V was cut back by 0 bases and J by 0 bases. The CDR3 is 21 amino acids. Germline lookup yields CDR1 GEAIGNYY and CDR2 EKD. The CDR3 coding sequence is TGTGCCTGTGACACCGTTAGTGGGGGATACGCCGAGCGGAAGGACACCGATAAACTCATCTTT. As protein: CACDTVSGGYAERKDTDKLIF.

This clone was seen at least ten times. The amino acid sequence in TCRdb belongs to a much larger clone and departs from this DNA's translation at residue 3, likely a sequencing read error; the sequence shown is translated from the DNA. The V gene is TRDV2, the J gene TRDJ2, with 10 bases that match TRDD3. No J gene is reported in TCRdb; it was inferred here by comparing the DNA with germline. Germline values: CDR1 GEAIGNYY, CDR2 EKD. This CDR3 is built from 20 residues. The CDR3 is CARDTIPTGGLIELTAQLFF. The CDR3 region has the DNA TGTGCCCGTGACACTATCCCTACTGGGGGATTAATTGAGTTGACAGCACAACTCTTCTTT.

As regards this clone: Only one base separates this from a far larger clonotype, so it likely reflects a read error. Additional DNA sequences in this sample encode the identical CDR3. The chain recombines TRDV1 with TRDJ1; D might be TRDD3 (6 bases). The J gene, missing from TCRdb, was assigned here through DNA to germline matching. The CDR3 is 24 residues long. V was cut by 0 bases and J by 8 bases, with 43 bases left in between. Germline V CDR1 and CDR2: TSWWSYY, QGS. CDR3 loop: CALGELGLPLNSLSLGDPSPKLIF. CDR3 DNA sequence: TGTGCTCTTGGGGAACTAGGATTGCCTTTGAACTCCCTTAGTCTTGGGGATCCCTCCCCCAAACTCATCTTT.

This clone was seen a few times. TCRdb's protein for this DNA is that of a much larger clone and differs from the translation at residue 12, likely a read error; the protein shown is the DNA translation. The CDR3 sequence: CACDTLLGELWVTRQMFF. In DNA, the CDR3 is TGTGCCTGTGATACCCTACTGGGGGAACTTTGGGTCACCCGACAGATGTTTTTC. This chain joins TRDV2 and TRDJ3, with 9 bases identical to TRDD3. TCRdb does not report a J gene; here it was assigned by matching the DNA to germline references. The CDR3 is 18 residues long. Germline CDR1 and CDR2: GEAIGNYY and EKD.

With respect to this clone: This DNA's translation and the protein TCRdb lists, from a much larger clone, do not match at residue 13, likely due to a read error; the protein shown is translated from the DNA. No J gene was called, and the V gene is TRDV2. Looked up from germline, CDR1 is GEAIGNYY and CDR2 is EKD. This CDR3 comprises 14 residues. CDR3 sequence (DNA): TGTGCCTGTGACGTTCTTACTAAGACCGATAAACTCACCTTT. Protein sequence: CACDVLTKTDKLTF.

As regards this clone: A far larger clone differs by one base, so this is likely a read error. Other DNA sequences in the sample encode the same CDR3. The V call is TRDV2, the J call TRDJ1; D is undetermined. No J segment appears in TCRdb, so it was assigned here by matching the sequence to germline. The CDR3 covers 19 residues. In germline, CDR1 is GEAIGNYY, CDR2 EKD. CDR3 nucleotides: TGTGCCTGCGACACCGAATTTGGCGGGGTCAACAAGAGGACCGATAAACTCATCTTT. As protein: CACDTEFGGVNKRTDKLIF.

Worth noting for this clone: TCRdb shows a much larger clone's protein in place of this DNA's translation, and the two differ at residue 5, likely through a read error; the protein shown is translated from the DNA. V gene TRDV2 combines with J gene TRDJ1; 8 bases match TRDD3. The J gene is absent in TCRdb and was assigned here via DNA matching to germline. The length of the CDR3 is 16 residues. The junction had 7 bases not matched to a gene; V was cut back by 2 bases and J by 0 bases. Per the germline V gene, CDR1 is GEAIGNYY and CDR2 is EKD. The CDR3 reads CACDIGGIRDTDKLIF. The CDR3 DNA is TGTGCCTGTGACATCGGAGGGATACGGGACACCGATAAACTCATCTTT.

About this clone: TCRdb's listed protein matches a much larger clone and diverges from this DNA's translation at residue 15, likely through a read error; the protein shown comes from the DNA. The V and J genes are TRDV2 and TRDJ1, with TRDD2 as a possible D gene (6 bases). The J gene, absent from TCRdb, was called here by matching the DNA to germline. Germline V CDR1 and CDR2: GEAIGNYY, EKD. This CDR3 spans 19 amino acids. CDR3 region: CACDNSYAAAHKDTGKLIF. The CDR3 coding sequence is TGTGCCTGTGACAACTCCTACGCGGCTGCCCATAAAGACACCGGTAAACTCATCTTT.

This clone has only a few counts. The protein given by TCRdb reflects a much larger clone and differs at residue 4 from this DNA's translation, likely from a read error; the protein shown is the DNA's translation. V gene TRDV2 combines with J gene TRDJ1, with 10 positions matching TRDD3. Since TCRdb gives no J gene, matching the DNA to germline was used here to assign it. The germline CDR1 and CDR2 sequences are GEAIGNYY and EKD. The CDR3 consists of 19 residues. CDR3 amino acids: CACGTLSGGIREDTDKLIF. CDR3 nucleotide sequence: TGTGCCTGTGGCACCTTGTCGGGGGGGATACGGGAGGACACCGATAAACTCATCTTT.

As concerns this clone: The protein held in TCRdb is that of a much larger clone and does not match this DNA's translation at residue 4, likely because of a read error; the protein shown is translated from the DNA. The chain recombines TRDV1 with TRDJ1, with D possibly being TRDD3 (5 bases). TCRdb gives no J gene; it was assigned here by matching the DNA to germline. Trimming shortened V by 7 bases and J by 2 bases, and 17 bases separated the two germline ends. The CDR3 covers 15 residues. Germline values: CDR1 TSWWSYY, CDR2 QGS. The CDR3 loop is CALVGYWKFTDKLIF. CDR3 bases: TGTGCTCTTGTCGGGTACTGGAAGTTTACCGATAAACTCATCTTT.

This clone appeared a few times. For this DNA, TCRdb reports the protein of a much larger clone, which diverges at residue 20, most likely from a read error; the protein presented here is translated directly from the DNA. The V and J genes are TRDV1 and TRDJ1, with 11 positions matching TRDD3. Here the J gene came from matching the DNA to germline, since TCRdb omits it. This CDR3 spans 24 amino acids. The germline CDR1 and CDR2 sequences are TSWWSYY and QGS. The CDR3 DNA follows: TGTGCTCTTGGGGAACCACCGTTATTCTGGCCCTGTGCTGGGGGATACTCATACACCAATAAACTCATCTTT. Amino acid sequence: CALGEPPLFWPCAGGYSYTNKLIF.

For this clone: For this DNA, TCRdb reports the protein of a much larger clone, which diverges at residue 13, most likely from a read error; the protein presented here is translated directly from the DNA. The chain combines TRDV2 with TRDJ1; tentative D call: TRDD3 (6 bases). The J gene, missing from TCRdb, was assigned here through DNA to germline matching. Trimming took off 4 bases at V and 0 bases at J, with 35 bases between the two ends. The CDR3 is 22 residues long. Germline CDR1 reads GEAIGNYY; CDR2 reads EKD. The CDR3 sequence: CACEQILGAYWGGGAYTDKLIF. In nucleotides, the CDR3 is TGTGCCTGTGAACAGATACTGGGAGCATATTGGGGCGGAGGGGCTTACACCGATAAACTCATCTTT.

This clone was recorded many times. A read error likely explains this, since a far larger clone differs by one base. The identical CDR3 is also encoded by other nucleotide sequences in the sample. The gene calls are TRDV1 and TRDJ1, with TRDD3 matching 9 bases. CDR3 length: 19 amino acids. Germline V gene sequence: CDR1 TSWWSYY, CDR2 QGS. In DNA, the CDR3 is TGTGCTCTGAACTCACTGCGGGGGGGGATACCCTCGTACACCGATAAACTCATCTTC. The encoded protein is CALNSLRGGIPSYTDKLIF.

This clone has more than one count but fewer than ten. The protein that TCRdb holds for this DNA derives from a much larger clone and differs from the translated DNA at residue 13, which likely indicates a read error; the protein shown here is translated from the DNA. The V call is TRDV1, the J call TRDJ1; D remains unclear. TCRdb supplies no J gene; here it was assigned by aligning the nucleotide sequence to germline. This CDR3 is 18 amino acids long. V lost 2 bases to trimming and J lost 3 bases, with 22 bases between them. The germline V gene has CDR1 TSWWSYY and CDR2 QGS. CDR3 sequence reads: CALGEVYPRESYADKLIF. CDR3 nucleotide sequence: TGTGCTCTTGGGGAAGTGTACCCGCGGGAATCGTACGCCGATAAACTCATCTTT.

This clone was observed a few times. TCRdb lists the protein of a much larger clone for this DNA, which differs at residue 10, so this is likely a read error; the protein given here is translated from the DNA itself. The chain joins TRDV2 to TRDJ1, with TRDD3 identical over 12 bases. TCRdb gives no J gene; it was assigned here by matching the DNA to germline. CDR1 is GEAIGNYY, CDR2 EKD, per germline. With V trimmed by 6 bases and J by 3 bases, 13 bases remained unmatched. The CDR3 spans 17 residues. CDR3 loop: CACQPWGIRLDSDKLIF. In nucleotides, the CDR3 is TGTGCCTGTCAACCCTGGGGGATACGCCTGGATTCCGATAAACTCATCTTT.

On this clone: With a much larger clone just one base away, this may be a read error. The chain joins TRDV1 to TRDJ1, with D perhaps given as TRDD2 or TRDD3 (6 bases each). This CDR3 has 23 amino acids. Trimming took 0 bases from V and 3 from J, leaving 35 bases between them. Per germline, CDR1 TSWWSYY and CDR2 QGS. Here the CDR3 reads CALGELGLLRLTKPGRIPDKLIF. For the CDR3, the DNA is TGTGCTCTTGGGGAACTAGGGCTCCTACGATTAACGAAACCCGGGAGGATACCCGATAAACTCATCTTT.

In regard to this clone: TCRdb lists the protein of a much larger clone for this DNA, which differs at residue 18, so this is likely a read error; the protein given here is translated from the DNA itself. The gene calls are TRDV2 and TRDJ1; the D is unclear. TCRdb gives no J gene; it was assigned here by matching the DNA to germline. CDR3 size: 21 residues. V shed 3 bases and J shed 10 bases, with 41 bases lying between them. The germline V gene encodes CDR1 GEAIGNYY and CDR2 EKD. This CDR3 reads CACDPLTESDQPLGSHYRLIF. In DNA, the CDR3 is TGTGCCTGTGACCCACTCACAGAAAGTGATCAACCGCTAGGATCCCATTATAGACTCATCTTT.